The T cell receptor (beta chain) described here comes from a study of blood T cells in healthy people across ages. In germline, CDR1 is SGHTA, CDR2 FQGTGA. The CDR3 is 13 residues long. V dropped 5 bases and J dropped 9 bases, with 14 bases sitting between them. The study's findings and limits: No conclusive comparison of naive versus antigen-experienced cells was possible with unsorted PBMCs.

With regard to this clonotype: Its antigen remains unidentified. This may come from a read error, since a much larger clone is one base off.

Using a J-beta primer mix together with a sample-barcoded 5' primer, a second PCR was run for 7 to 11 cycles. TCRdb reprocessed the 5' RACE reads via MiXCR and lists one record per CDR3 protein. The sample has about 1,500,000 distinct CDR3 sequences, about 28% seen once. RNA extraction gave at least 5 micrograms of total RNA per sample. The chain combines TRBV7-3 with TRBJ2-1; a weak D match, TRBD1 (6 bases). Sequenced: blood. This TCR was sampled from a woman in her 30s in good health. CDR3 coding DNA: TGTGCCAGCAGCCTTAAACCCAGGGGTGAGCAGTTCTTC. Translating it yields CASSLKPRGEQFF.